The rows below give T cell receptor beta chains drawn from one sample of a study of T cell responses to AZD1222 COVID-19 vaccine. Only in-frame clones appear in the TCRdb table, and some are missing; sequencing was by immunoSEQ multiplex PCR. Seen here are around 110,000 clones, approximately 86% observed once, and the top ten hold over 3.5%. The sample consisted of peripheral blood, taken on day 0 of AZD1222 vaccination. The receptors originated from an adult in good health. The CDR3 runs from the conserved cysteine through the conserved F or W. The order of the fields is D gene, J gene, CDR3 length, V gene, clone size, CDR3 protein, CDR3 DNA. A D gene is named only where the DNA matches it firmly. A clone size is listed for some rows: how often the clone was seen (once, few, many), or a class if it is expanded.

d_gene: NA
j_gene: TRBJ1-1
len: 13
v_gene: TRBV30
abundance: NA
CDR3aa: CAWSVGGDTEAFF
CDR3nt: TGTGCCTGGAGCGTCGGAGGTGACACTGAAGCTTTCTTT

d_gene: NA
j_gene: TRBJ2-1
len: 14
v_gene: TRBV11-3
abundance: NA
CDR3aa: CASSSRGTGNEQFF
CDR3nt: TGTGCCAGCAGCAGTCGTGGAACAGGCAATGAGCAGTTCTTC

d_gene: TRBD2
j_gene: TRBJ2-1
len: 15
v_gene: TRBV5-1
abundance: NA
CDR3aa: CASRPGLATANEQFF
CDR3nt: TGCGCCAGCAGGCCGGGACTAGCGACTGCAAATGAGCAGTTCTTC

d_gene: TRBD1
j_gene: TRBJ1-6
len: 16
v_gene: TRBV19
abundance: once
CDR3aa: CASSTPPGQDNSPLHF
CDR3nt: TGTGCCAGTAGTACCCCACCGGGACAGGATAATTCACCCCTCCACTTT

d_gene: NA
j_gene: TRBJ2-5
len: 11
v_gene: TRBV6-2/TRBV6-3
abundance: NA
CDR3aa: CASSHQETQYF
CDR3nt: TGTGCCAGCAGCCACCAAGAGACCCAGTACTTC

d_gene: NA
j_gene: TRBJ1-5
len: 16
v_gene: TRBV28
abundance: NA
CDR3aa: CASSLYGGRLIEPQHF
CDR3nt: TGTGCCAGCAGTTTATATGGGGGGCGCCTTATTGAGCCCCAGCATTTT

d_gene: NA
j_gene: TRBJ2-2
len: 15
v_gene: TRBV5-6
abundance: NA
CDR3aa: CASSLSWGRAGELFF
CDR3nt: TGTGCCAGCAGCTTGAGTTGGGGTAGGGCCGGGGAGCTGTTTTTT

d_gene: NA
j_gene: TRBJ2-3
len: 15
v_gene: TRBV7-3
abundance: once
CDR3aa: CASSLLASSTDTQYF
CDR3nt: TGTGCCAGCAGCTTACTAGCCTCTAGCACAGATACGCAGTATTTT

d_gene: NA
j_gene: TRBJ1-5
len: 14
v_gene: TRBV5-6
abundance: NA
CDR3aa: CASSLERGNQPQHF
CDR3nt: TGTGCCAGCAGCTTGGAACGGGGCAATCAGCCCCAGCATTTT

d_gene: TRBD2
j_gene: TRBJ2-1
len: 15
v_gene: TRBV15
abundance: NA
CDR3aa: CATSIGLAGPNEQFF
CDR3nt: TGTGCCACCAGCATCGGACTAGCGGGACCCAATGAGCAGTTCTTC

d_gene: NA
j_gene: TRBJ1-4
len: 16
v_gene: TRBV3-1/TRBV3-2
abundance: NA
CDR3aa: CASSQVAGRSNEKLFF
CDR3nt: TGTGCCAGCAGCCAAGTGGCAGGGCGATCTAATGAAAAACTGTTTTTT

d_gene: NA
j_gene: TRBJ1-5
len: 13
v_gene: TRBV6-2/TRBV6-3
abundance: NA
CDR3aa: CASSHREAQPQHF
CDR3nt: TGTGCCAGCAGCCACAGGGAGGCACAGCCCCAGCATTTT

d_gene: NA
j_gene: TRBJ2-1
len: 15
v_gene: TRBV5-4
abundance: NA
CDR3aa: CASSFNGGAYNEQFF
CDR3nt: TGTGCCAGCAGCTTCAACGGGGGAGCTTACAATGAGCAGTTCTTC

d_gene: NA
j_gene: TRBJ1-2
len: 15
v_gene: TRBV7-9
abundance: few
CDR3aa: CASSQRPDGTDGYTF
CDR3nt: TGTGCCAGCAGCCAACGGCCAGATGGGACCGATGGCTACACCTTC

d_gene: NA
j_gene: TRBJ1-2
len: 14
v_gene: TRBV28
abundance: once
CDR3aa: CASSLIGIRYGYTF
CDR3nt: TGTGCCAGCAGTTTGATTGGCATACGCTATGGCTACACCTTC

d_gene: NA
j_gene: TRBJ2-3
len: 15
v_gene: TRBV19
abundance: NA
CDR3aa: CASSIWTASTDTQYF
CDR3nt: TGTGCCAGTAGTATATGGACAGCGAGCACAGATACGCAGTATTTT

d_gene: TRBD1
j_gene: TRBJ2-3
len: 15
v_gene: TRBV19
abundance: NA
CDR3aa: CASSIGQGAGDTQYF
CDR3nt: TGTGCCAGTAGTATAGGGCAGGGGGCAGGGGATACGCAGTATTTT

d_gene: NA
j_gene: TRBJ2-7
len: 11
v_gene: TRBV5-4
abundance: once
CDR3aa: CASSGVGEQYF
CDR3nt: TGTGCCTCTTCTGGGGTCGGCGAGCAGTACTTC

d_gene: NA
j_gene: TRBJ1-4
len: 14
v_gene: TRBV30
abundance: NA
CDR3aa: CAWKKSETNEKLFF
CDR3nt: TGTGCCTGGAAAAAATCAGAAACTAATGAAAAACTGTTTTTT

d_gene: TRBD1
j_gene: TRBJ1-6
len: 15
v_gene: TRBV19
abundance: once
CDR3aa: CASSIGDRGNSPLHF
CDR3nt: TGTGCCAGTAGTATTGGGGACAGGGGAAATTCACCCCTCCACTTT

d_gene: NA
j_gene: TRBJ1-5
len: 14
v_gene: TRBV28
abundance: NA
CDR3aa: CASSFAGYNQPQHF
CDR3nt: TGTGCCAGCAGTTTCGCGGGTTACAATCAGCCCCAGCATTTT

d_gene: TRBD2
j_gene: TRBJ2-1
len: 14
v_gene: TRBV24-1
abundance: NA
CDR3aa: CATSDWGGTGEQFF
CDR3nt: TGTGCCACCAGTGATTGGGGAGGGACCGGGGAGCAGTTCTTC

d_gene: NA
j_gene: TRBJ2-7
len: 16
v_gene: TRBV21-1
abundance: NA
CDR3aa: CASSKDGRQGKYEQYF
CDR3nt: TGTGCCAGCAGCAAAGACGGACGACAGGGGAAATACGAGCAGTACTTC

d_gene: TRBD1
j_gene: TRBJ2-1
len: 16
v_gene: TRBV24-1
abundance: NA
CDR3aa: CATSSLKGQNYNEQFF
CDR3nt: TGTGCCACCAGCTCCCTAAAGGGACAGAATTACAATGAGCAGTTCTTC

d_gene: NA
j_gene: TRBJ1-5
len: 17
v_gene: TRBV19
abundance: NA
CDR3aa: CASSPNSRSYSNQPQHF
CDR3nt: TGTGCCAGTAGCCCCAACTCCAGATCCTATAGCAATCAGCCCCAGCATTTT

d_gene: NA
j_gene: TRBJ1-2
len: 15
v_gene: TRBV10-3
abundance: NA
CDR3aa: CAISDTGGTNYGYTF
CDR3nt: TGTGCCATCAGTGATACGGGGGGCACTAACTATGGCTACACCTTC

d_gene: TRBD1
j_gene: TRBJ2-7
len: 15
v_gene: TRBV4-3
abundance: NA
CDR3aa: CASSQEARGQYEQYF
CDR3nt: TGCGCCAGCAGCCAAGAGGCCAGGGGGCAGTACGAGCAGTACTTC

d_gene: NA
j_gene: TRBJ1-2
len: 16
v_gene: TRBV14
abundance: NA
CDR3aa: CASSQVRGQGGDGYTF
CDR3nt: TGTGCCAGCAGCCAAGTGAGAGGGCAGGGAGGCGATGGCTACACCTTC

d_gene: NA
j_gene: TRBJ1-4
len: 16
v_gene: TRBV4-1
abundance: NA
CDR3aa: CASSQTNRAANEKLFF
CDR3nt: TGCGCCAGCAGCCAAACAAACAGGGCGGCTAATGAAAAACTGTTTTTT

d_gene: NA
j_gene: TRBJ1-4
len: 15
v_gene: TRBV7-2
abundance: NA
CDR3aa: CASSAQATANEKLFF
CDR3nt: TGTGCCAGCAGCGCACAGGCCACGGCTAATGAAAAACTGTTTTTT

d_gene: TRBD1
j_gene: TRBJ1-1
len: 12
v_gene: TRBV11-2
abundance: NA
CDR3aa: CASSLATGGEFF
CDR3nt: TGTGCCAGCAGCTTAGCGACAGGGGGCGAATTCTTT

d_gene: TRBD1
j_gene: TRBJ2-7
len: 17
v_gene: TRBV6-6
abundance: NA
CDR3aa: CASSPYPGTGSTYEQYF
CDR3nt: TGTGCCAGCAGTCCCTACCCCGGGACAGGGTCCACCTACGAGCAGTACTTC

d_gene: NA
j_gene: TRBJ1-1
len: 13
v_gene: TRBV12-3/TRBV12-4
abundance: NA
CDR3aa: CASSTNGGTEAFF
CDR3nt: TGTGCCAGCAGTACAAATGGTGGGACTGAAGCTTTCTTT

d_gene: TRBD1
j_gene: TRBJ2-7
len: 12
v_gene: TRBV27
abundance: NA
CDR3aa: CATGQGWYEQYF
CDR3nt: TGTGCCACAGGACAGGGCTGGTACGAGCAGTACTTC

d_gene: NA
j_gene: TRBJ1-2
len: 15
v_gene: TRBV3-1/TRBV3-2
abundance: NA
CDR3aa: CASSQDPLANYGYTF
CDR3nt: TGTGCCAGCAGCCAAGACCCCCTAGCTAACTATGGCTACACCTTC

d_gene: TRBD1
j_gene: TRBJ1-1
len: 16
v_gene: TRBV5-1
abundance: NA
CDR3aa: CASSLNMPGQGLSAFF
CDR3nt: TGCGCCAGCAGCTTGAATATGCCGGGACAGGGTCTTTCAGCTTTCTTT

d_gene: NA
j_gene: TRBJ1-1
len: 15
v_gene: TRBV4-2
abundance: NA
CDR3aa: CASSQAMGETAEAFF
CDR3nt: TGTGCCAGCAGCCAAGCCATGGGGGAGACGGCTGAAGCTTTCTTT

d_gene: TRBD1
j_gene: TRBJ1-4
len: 17
v_gene: TRBV7-9
abundance: NA
CDR3aa: CASSLWTGGRTNEKLFF
CDR3nt: TGTGCCAGCAGCTTATGGACAGGGGGCAGAACTAATGAAAAACTGTTTTTT

d_gene: TRBD2
j_gene: TRBJ2-3
len: 19
v_gene: TRBV27
abundance: NA
CDR3aa: CASSFVGGGLARSTDTQYF
CDR3nt: TGTGCCAGCAGTTTCGTGGGCGGAGGACTAGCGAGGTCCACAGATACGCAGTATTTT

d_gene: NA
j_gene: TRBJ1-2
len: 16
v_gene: TRBV4-1
abundance: NA
CDR3aa: CASSQGYSPTAYGYTF
CDR3nt: TGCGCCAGCAGCCAAGGGTACAGCCCGACCGCCTATGGCTACACCTTC

d_gene: NA
j_gene: TRBJ1-3
len: 15
v_gene: TRBV7-2
abundance: NA
CDR3aa: CASSLEAGLGNTIYF
CDR3nt: TGTGCCAGCAGCCTAGAGGCAGGGCTGGGAAACACCATATATTTT

d_gene: TRBD2
j_gene: TRBJ2-3
len: 18
v_gene: TRBV11-3
abundance: NA
CDR3aa: CASSLGIRLAAPTDTQYF
CDR3nt: TGTGCCAGCAGCTTAGGGATTCGACTAGCGGCACCCACAGATACGCAGTATTTT

d_gene: NA
j_gene: TRBJ2-2
len: 15
v_gene: TRBV24-1
abundance: NA
CDR3aa: CATSAAWENTGELFF
CDR3nt: TGTGCCACCAGTGCGGCATGGGAAAACACCGGGGAGCTGTTTTTT

d_gene: NA
j_gene: TRBJ1-1
len: 14
v_gene: TRBV7-9
abundance: once
CDR3aa: CASSLEQLNTEAFF
CDR3nt: TGTGCCAGCAGCTTAGAACAGCTGAACACTGAAGCTTTCTTT

d_gene: TRBD1
j_gene: TRBJ1-4
len: 14
v_gene: TRBV7-9
abundance: NA
CDR3aa: CASTWGTGTEKLFF
CDR3nt: TGTGCCAGCACCTGGGGGACAGGGACCGAAAAACTGTTTTTT

d_gene: NA
j_gene: TRBJ2-7
len: 14
v_gene: TRBV7-2
abundance: NA
CDR3aa: CASRTGPSSYEQYF
CDR3nt: TGTGCCAGCAGAACAGGGCCTAGCTCCTACGAGCAGTACTTC

d_gene: NA
j_gene: TRBJ1-2
len: 14
v_gene: TRBV2
abundance: NA
CDR3aa: CASSESQGNYGYTF
CDR3nt: TGTGCCAGCAGTGAATCGCAGGGGAACTATGGCTACACCTTC

d_gene: NA
j_gene: TRBJ2-3
len: 15
v_gene: TRBV3-1/TRBV3-2
abundance: few
CDR3aa: CASSLRDFNTDTQYF
CDR3nt: TGTGCCAGCAGCCTCCGGGACTTCAACACAGATACGCAGTATTTT

d_gene: NA
j_gene: TRBJ1-1
len: 14
v_gene: TRBV7-2
abundance: once
CDR3aa: CASLGGPVNTEAFF
CDR3nt: TGTGCCAGCTTAGGAGGACCGGTGAACACTGAAGCTTTCTTT

d_gene: NA
j_gene: TRBJ1-1
len: 14
v_gene: TRBV19
abundance: NA
CDR3aa: CASSIGGRSTEAFF
CDR3nt: TGTGCCAGTAGTATAGGGGGGCGGTCCACTGAAGCTTTCTTT

d_gene: NA
j_gene: TRBJ1-1
len: 14
v_gene: TRBV4-3
abundance: NA
CDR3aa: CASSQVAGQTEAFF
CDR3nt: TGCGCCAGCAGCCAAGTGGCAGGGCAAACTGAAGCTTTCTTT

d_gene: TRBD1
j_gene: TRBJ1-5
len: 15
v_gene: TRBV5-1
abundance: NA
CDR3aa: CASSPGQVNNQPQHF
CDR3nt: TGCGCCAGCAGCCCAGGACAGGTTAACAATCAGCCCCAGCATTTT

d_gene: NA
j_gene: TRBJ2-5
len: 16
v_gene: TRBV9
abundance: NA
CDR3aa: CASSEGGRGRQETQYF
CDR3nt: TGTGCCAGCAGCGAGGGGGGCAGGGGAAGACAAGAGACCCAGTACTTC

d_gene: NA
j_gene: TRBJ2-2
len: 15
v_gene: TRBV18
abundance: NA
CDR3aa: CASSSLGANTGELFF
CDR3nt: TGTGCCAGCTCATCTCTGGGGGCCAACACCGGGGAGCTGTTTTTT

d_gene: NA
j_gene: TRBJ1-2
len: 12
v_gene: TRBV19
abundance: NA
CDR3aa: CASSGDVYGYTF
CDR3nt: TGTGCCAGTAGTGGGGACGTCTATGGCTACACCTTC

d_gene: NA
j_gene: TRBJ1-1
len: 11
v_gene: TRBV12-3/TRBV12-4
abundance: NA
CDR3aa: CASSFHTEAFF
CDR3nt: TGTGCCAGCAGTTTCCACACTGAAGCTTTCTTT

d_gene: NA
j_gene: TRBJ1-4
len: 15
v_gene: TRBV11-2
abundance: once
CDR3aa: CASSGQGQPNEKLFF
CDR3nt: TGTGCCAGCAGCGGCCAGGGACAACCTAATGAAAAACTGTTTTTT